This passage covers 8 T cell receptor beta chains from one sample sequenced in a study of T cell changes during pregnancy in multiple sclerosis. Repertoires were generated with immunoSEQ multiplex PCR, while TCRdb's copy carries only in-frame clones and drops some. Of 100,000 or so clones detected, around 90% appear once; the ten largest clones hold around 1.2%. The material sequenced was peripheral blood, taken in the second trimester of pregnancy. The receptor set was obtained from a female donor with multiple sclerosis, enrolled in a pregnancy study.

This CDR3 reads CASMVGDRADTQYF. The CDR3 coding sequence is TGTGCCAGCATGGTAGGGGATCGGGCAGATACGCAGTATTTT. The chain recombines TRBV28 with TRBJ2-3; weak D call: TRBD1 (5 bases). Trimming cost V 7 bases and J 4 bases, with 15 bases left between them. The CDR3 extends over 14 amino acids. CDR1 is MDHEN and CDR2 is SYDVKM in the germline V gene.

V usage is TRBV30 and J usage is TRBJ1-5, with D possibly matching TRBD1 (5 bases). This CDR3 is built from 14 residues. Germline CDR1 GTSNPN, CDR2 SVGIG (reference sequence). Trimming stripped 2 bases from V and 0 bases from J, with 8 bases between. In nucleotides, the CDR3 is TGTGCCTGGAGTAAAGGGGATAGCAATCAGCCCCAGCATTTT. Residues: CAWSKGDSNQPQHF.

The chain uses TRBV23-1 and TRBJ1-2; no definite D call. TRBV23-1 is sorted into the ORF group, with uncertain function. V was trimmed by 0 bases and J by 6 bases, leaving 11 bases between them. This CDR3 has 14 residues. CDR3: CASSQSFRSDGYTF. In DNA form, the CDR3 reads TGCGCCAGCAGTCAATCTTTCAGGTCGGATGGCTACACCTTC.

The chain employs TRBV5-6 and TRBJ1-5; a weak D match, TRBD1 (6 bases). The V gene's germline CDR1 is SGHDT and CDR2 YYEEEE. V lost 3 bases and J lost 1, with 14 bases in between. The length of the CDR3 is 16 residues. CDR3 nucleotide sequence: TGTGCCAGCAGCTGGTCCCGGGGGGCGAGCAATCAGCCCCAGCATTTT. Translating it yields CASSWSRGASNQPQHF.

The chain carries TRBV30 and TRBJ1-1; tentatively, D is TRBD1 (5 bases). From germline, CDR1 is GTSNPN and CDR2 SVGIG (reference sequence). CDR3 length equals 15 residues. With 2 bases removed from V and 1 base from J, the gap between germline ends came to 14 bases. CDR3 sequence reads: CAWSYMGGGNTEAFF. The CDR3 nucleotides read TGTGCCTGGAGTTATATGGGGGGAGGGAACACTGAAGCTTTCTTT.

The gene calls are TRBV11-1 and TRBJ2-2; perhaps TRBD2 as D (6 bases). Deletions cut 7 bases from V and 4 bases from J, with 19 bases between. The CDR3 runs to 16 residues. CDR1 and CDR2 (germline): SGHAT, FQDESV (reference sequence). The CDR3 reads CASTNGVEGSTGELFF. For the CDR3, the DNA is TGTGCCAGCACTAACGGGGTGGAGGGCTCCACCGGGGAGCTGTTTTTT.

The chain employs TRBV27 and TRBJ1-1; a weak D match, TRBD1 (6 bases). Trimming removed 7 bases from V and 5 bases from J, with 14 bases in between. This CDR3 contains 13 residues. CDR1 is MNHEY, CDR2 SMNVEV, per germline (reference sequence). DNA for the CDR3: TGTGCCAGCACCTTGGGGGCGGGTACTGAAGCTTTCTTT. Protein product: CASTLGAGTEAFF.

The chain is built from TRBV13 and TRBJ2-7; possible D gene TRBD2, 6 bases. This CDR3 spans 19 amino acids. Germline V gene data show CDR1 as PRHDT and CDR2 as FYEKMQ (reference sequence). The V end was cut by 2 bases, the J end by 3 bases, with 26 bases between. CDR3 sequence reads: CASSLKAGKTRKPSYEQYF. For the CDR3, the DNA is TGTGCCAGCAGCTTAAAGGCGGGGAAAACCCGGAAACCCAGCTACGAGCAGTACTTC.